Sequencing of this TCR beta chain was carried out in a study of CD8+CD57+ T cells in acquired aplastic anemia. Germline V gene sequence: CDR1 LNHNV, CDR2 YYDKDF (reference sequence). This CDR3 is built from 14 residues. Deletions cut 5 bases from V and 5 bases from J, with 14 bases between. CDR3 and TCR beta VDJ profiling relied on a genomic DNA template. TCRdb re-called the reads through MiXCR, storing one row per CDR3 protein. Of about 210,000 distinct CDR3 sequences listed, over 60% are singletons. V gene TRBV15 combines with J gene TRBJ2-3; D unresolved. Sequencing input: sorted CD4+, CD8+, or CD8+CD57+ T cells (not recorded which) from PBMCs. The TCR sequence derives from a human donor in good health. The CDR3 nucleotides are TGTGCCACCAGCCACGTTGGGATAGGAGATACGCAGTATTTT. Translation gives CATSHVGIGDTQYF. The full variable domain, its missing parts supplied by reference TRBV15 and TRBJ2-3, is DAMVIQNPRYQVTQFGKPVTLSCSQTLNHNVMYWYQQKSSQAPKLLFHYYDKDFNNEADTPDNFQSRRPNTSFCFLDIRSPGLGDTAMYLCATSHVGIGDTQYFGPGTRLTVL.